The 18 T cell receptor beta chains given below trace back to one sample, sequenced in a study of regulatory T cells in long-lasting Graves disease. Time point: newly diagnosed GD, antithyroid drugs for less than 3 months. Construction of the TCR library relied on RNA isolated from PBMCs. According to the study, TCR beta libraries were built with iRepertoire HTBI primers and CDR3-region Arm-PCR. TCRdb re-analysed the multiplex PCR reads in MiXCR, keeping a single row per CDR3 protein. The sample has hundreds of thousands of distinct CDR3 sequences; about 16% are singletons. This sample was shared with a second study, whose subject was T cells in Graves' hyperthyroidism and ophthalmopathy.

This specimen was peripheral blood mononuclear cells (PBMCs), taken at new diagnosis, from a patient treated with antithyroid drugs. The source of these receptors is a middle-aged woman with Graves disease.

This clonotype was seen once. The chain has TRBV13 and TRBJ2-7, with 9 bases identical to TRBD2. Unmatched junction bases numbered 11, after V lost 4 bases and J lost 4 bases. This CDR3 has 16 residues. In germline, CDR1 is PRHDT, CDR2 FYEKMQ (reference sequence). The CDR3 DNA is TGTGCCAGCAGCTCCGCTGAAGGACTAGCGCCTTACGAGCAGTACTTC. Amino acid sequence: CASSSAEGLAPYEQYF.

This clonotype has a count of ten or more. The chain employs TRBV6-1 and TRBJ2-7, with 9 bases aligning to TRBD2. The J segment lost 0 bases and the V segment lost 2 bases, leaving 11 bases of the junction unmatched. This CDR3 is 18 amino acids long. Germline assignment: CDR1 MNHNS and CDR2 SASEGT. CDR3 bases: TGTGCCAGCAGTGAATACAGGACTAGCGCTGCAGGCTCCTACGAGCAGTACTTC. Encoded protein: CASSEYRTSAAGSYEQYF.

Comment on this clonotype: This clone may be a read error of a much larger clone one base away. The J gene is TRBJ2-1, the V gene TRBV6-1, with 12 bases lining up with TRBD1. The junction had 10 bases not matched to a gene; V was cut back by 6 bases and J by 10 bases. In germline, CDR1 is MNHNS, CDR2 SASEGT. This CDR3 is built from 15 residues. The DNA for the CDR3 is TGTGCCAGCAGCCCCCGAGGGACAGGGGGCTACGAGCAGTTCTTC. It translates to CASSPRGTGGYEQFF.

The rearrangement uses TRBV12-3 or TRBV12-4 and TRBJ1-5; TRBD1 aligns across 7 bases. The length of the CDR3 is 13 residues. Trimming took 4 bases from V and 6 from J; bases not matched to a gene: 3. This chain's CDR3 is CASSSTGFQPQHF. CDR3 nucleotide sequence: TGTGCCAGCAGTTCGACAGGGTTTCAGCCCCAGCATTTT.

Ten or more counts support this clonotype. The rearrangement uses TRBV2 and TRBJ1-1; D is unresolved. CDR1 is SNHLY, CDR2 FYNNEI, per germline. This CDR3 region has 15 residues. The germline V and J ends were trimmed by 0 bases and 4 bases, with 12 bases remaining between them. CDR3 nucleotides: TGTGCCAGCAGTGAAGCACGGTCTCAGATCACTGAAGCTTTCTTT. As protein: CASSEARSQITEAFF.

The chain uses TRBV7-8 and TRBJ1-1; D possibly corresponds to TRBD1 (5 bases). The V end lost 4 bases, the J end lost 4 bases, and 10 bases lay between the germline ends. The germline gives CDR1 SGHVS, CDR2 FQNEAQ. The CDR3 is made up of 13 amino acids. The CDR3 nucleotides read TGTGCCAGCAGCTCCCAGGGTATCACTGAAGCTTTCTTT. Its translation: CASSSQGITEAFF.

This clonotype was seen repeatedly, ten times or more. The V gene is TRBV2, the J gene TRBJ1-2, with D uncertain. V shed 6 bases and J shed 0 bases, with 8 bases lying between them. CDR1 is SNHLY, CDR2 FYNNEI, per germline. The CDR3 loop spans 13 amino acids. The CDR3 loop is CASSLISNYGYTF. The CDR3 DNA reads as TGTGCCAGCAGCCTTATATCTAACTATGGCTACACCTTC.

This clonotype was detected ten times or more. The rearrangement links TRBV6-1 to TRBJ1-6; D not certain. This CDR3 contains 13 residues. The germline V gene has CDR1 MNHNS and CDR2 SASEGT. The V end lost 2 bases, the J end lost 8 bases, and 7 bases lay between the germline ends. CDR3 protein: CASSEWTDSPLHF. The DNA of the CDR3 is TGTGCCAGCAGTGAATGGACGGATTCACCCCTCCACTTT.

This clonotype was detected ten times or more. The chain recombines TRBV6-2 or TRBV6-3 with TRBJ2-5; the D is unclear. The CDR3 spans 15 residues. Germline V gene sequence: CDR1 MNHEY, CDR2 SVGEGT. The ends were cut back, 0 bases at V and 4 bases at J, with 12 bases in the middle. The CDR3: CASSYSGSLGETQYF. The CDR3 DNA reads TGTGCCAGCAGTTACTCAGGCTCTTTAGGAGAGACCCAGTACTTC.

This clonotype has at least ten counts. The chain has TRBV2 and TRBJ1-1, with 7 bases that match TRBD1. CDR1 is SNHLY, CDR2 FYNNEI, per germline. With V trimmed by 3 bases and J by 6 bases, 4 bases remained unmatched. The length of the CDR3 is 13 residues. The CDR3 region has the DNA TGTGCCAGCAGTGATAGGGGGCGGGCTGAAGCTTTCTTT. It translates to CASSDRGRAEAFF.

The chain joins TRBV6-1 to TRBJ2-2; D might be TRBD1 or TRBD2, each matching 5 bases. CDR1 is MNHNS and CDR2 is SASEGT in the germline V gene. The CDR3 totals 14 residues. Trimming removed 11 bases from V and 7 bases from J, with 20 bases in between. The CDR3 coding sequence is TGTGCCTCCAATATTGGGGGTAATTTCGGGGAGCTGTTTTTT. This sequence encodes CASNIGGNFGELFF.

This clonotype occurred many times. CDR3 nucleotide sequence: TGTGCCAGCAGCTTCCACGGGAATGAAAAACTGTTTTTT. It specifies CASSFHGNEKLFF. This chain links TRBV5-5 with TRBJ1-4; D gene unclear. The CDR3 consists of 13 residues. The V and J ends lost 2 bases and 5 bases respectively, with 7 bases between them. Germline-derived CDR1 and CDR2 are SGHKS and YYEKEE (reference sequence).

This clonotype was detected only a few times. The V gene is TRBV10-3, the J gene TRBJ2-7; no reliable D call. Per germline, CDR1 ENHRY and CDR2 SYGVKD. The CDR3 is 14 amino acids. V was trimmed by 5 bases and J by 3 bases, leaving 14 bases between them. The CDR3 reads CAISLPSSNYEQYF. The CDR3 DNA follows: TGTGCCATCAGTCTCCCATCCTCCAACTACGAGCAGTACTTC.

The chain is built from TRBV28 and TRBJ1-2, with D possibly matching TRBD1 (6 bases). Germline lookup yields CDR1 MDHEN and CDR2 SYDVKM. The V end lost 2 bases, the J end lost 3 bases, and 10 bases lay between the germline ends. This CDR3 spans 14 amino acids. CDR3 in amino acids: CASSLNRDDYGYTF. DNA of the CDR3: TGTGCCAGCAGTTTAAACAGGGACGACTATGGCTACACCTTC.

This clonotype was seen only a few times. This rearrangement joins TRBV15 to TRBJ2-1, with 10 bases fitting TRBD2. In germline, CDR1 is LNHNV, CDR2 YYDKDF (reference sequence). V trimming: 8 bases; J trimming: 4 bases; junction bases outside the gene matches: 5. This CDR3 has 14 residues. In DNA, the CDR3 is TGTGCCACCGCATGGACTAGCGGTTACAATGAGCAGTTCTTC. Translated: CATAWTSGYNEQFF.

This clonotype was detected many times. The V gene is TRBV5-1, the J gene TRBJ2-7, with D uncertain. This CDR3 region has 13 residues. V was trimmed by 0 bases and J by 0 bases, leaving 4 bases between them. Germline V CDR1 and CDR2: SGHRS, YFSETQ. The CDR3 nucleotides are TGCGCCAGCAGCTTGGAGGTCTCCTACGAGCAGTACTTC. Protein sequence: CASSLEVSYEQYF. Based on the CDR3 plus reference TRBV5-1 and TRBJ2-7, the full variable domain is KAGVTQTPRYLIKTRGQQVTLSCSPISGHRSVSWYQQTPGQGLQFLFEYFSETQRNKGNFPGRFSGRQFSNSRSEMNVSTLELGDSALYLCASSLEVSYEQYFGPGTRLTVT.

This clonotype was seen a few times. The chain recombines TRBV12-3 or TRBV12-4 with TRBJ1-2; TRBD1 is a possible D gene (6 bases). The V end lost 7 bases, the J end lost 7 bases, and 10 bases lay between the germline ends. The CDR3 is made up of 11 amino acids. The CDR3 DNA reads TGTGCCAGCACCCGAGGGGGTGGCTACACCTTC. Amino acids: CASTRGGGYTF.

This clonotype was picked up many times. This chain connects TRBV7-2 to TRBJ2-1, with TRBD2 matching 12 bases. The V gene end was trimmed by 5 bases and the J gene end by 4 bases; junction bases not matched to a gene: 6. Germline V gives CDR1 SGHTA, CDR2 FQGNSA. CDR3 length: 16 residues. The CDR3 loop reads CASSLRTSGVYNEQFF. The CDR3 coding sequence is TGTGCCAGCAGCCTTCGGACTAGCGGGGTGTACAATGAGCAGTTCTTC.